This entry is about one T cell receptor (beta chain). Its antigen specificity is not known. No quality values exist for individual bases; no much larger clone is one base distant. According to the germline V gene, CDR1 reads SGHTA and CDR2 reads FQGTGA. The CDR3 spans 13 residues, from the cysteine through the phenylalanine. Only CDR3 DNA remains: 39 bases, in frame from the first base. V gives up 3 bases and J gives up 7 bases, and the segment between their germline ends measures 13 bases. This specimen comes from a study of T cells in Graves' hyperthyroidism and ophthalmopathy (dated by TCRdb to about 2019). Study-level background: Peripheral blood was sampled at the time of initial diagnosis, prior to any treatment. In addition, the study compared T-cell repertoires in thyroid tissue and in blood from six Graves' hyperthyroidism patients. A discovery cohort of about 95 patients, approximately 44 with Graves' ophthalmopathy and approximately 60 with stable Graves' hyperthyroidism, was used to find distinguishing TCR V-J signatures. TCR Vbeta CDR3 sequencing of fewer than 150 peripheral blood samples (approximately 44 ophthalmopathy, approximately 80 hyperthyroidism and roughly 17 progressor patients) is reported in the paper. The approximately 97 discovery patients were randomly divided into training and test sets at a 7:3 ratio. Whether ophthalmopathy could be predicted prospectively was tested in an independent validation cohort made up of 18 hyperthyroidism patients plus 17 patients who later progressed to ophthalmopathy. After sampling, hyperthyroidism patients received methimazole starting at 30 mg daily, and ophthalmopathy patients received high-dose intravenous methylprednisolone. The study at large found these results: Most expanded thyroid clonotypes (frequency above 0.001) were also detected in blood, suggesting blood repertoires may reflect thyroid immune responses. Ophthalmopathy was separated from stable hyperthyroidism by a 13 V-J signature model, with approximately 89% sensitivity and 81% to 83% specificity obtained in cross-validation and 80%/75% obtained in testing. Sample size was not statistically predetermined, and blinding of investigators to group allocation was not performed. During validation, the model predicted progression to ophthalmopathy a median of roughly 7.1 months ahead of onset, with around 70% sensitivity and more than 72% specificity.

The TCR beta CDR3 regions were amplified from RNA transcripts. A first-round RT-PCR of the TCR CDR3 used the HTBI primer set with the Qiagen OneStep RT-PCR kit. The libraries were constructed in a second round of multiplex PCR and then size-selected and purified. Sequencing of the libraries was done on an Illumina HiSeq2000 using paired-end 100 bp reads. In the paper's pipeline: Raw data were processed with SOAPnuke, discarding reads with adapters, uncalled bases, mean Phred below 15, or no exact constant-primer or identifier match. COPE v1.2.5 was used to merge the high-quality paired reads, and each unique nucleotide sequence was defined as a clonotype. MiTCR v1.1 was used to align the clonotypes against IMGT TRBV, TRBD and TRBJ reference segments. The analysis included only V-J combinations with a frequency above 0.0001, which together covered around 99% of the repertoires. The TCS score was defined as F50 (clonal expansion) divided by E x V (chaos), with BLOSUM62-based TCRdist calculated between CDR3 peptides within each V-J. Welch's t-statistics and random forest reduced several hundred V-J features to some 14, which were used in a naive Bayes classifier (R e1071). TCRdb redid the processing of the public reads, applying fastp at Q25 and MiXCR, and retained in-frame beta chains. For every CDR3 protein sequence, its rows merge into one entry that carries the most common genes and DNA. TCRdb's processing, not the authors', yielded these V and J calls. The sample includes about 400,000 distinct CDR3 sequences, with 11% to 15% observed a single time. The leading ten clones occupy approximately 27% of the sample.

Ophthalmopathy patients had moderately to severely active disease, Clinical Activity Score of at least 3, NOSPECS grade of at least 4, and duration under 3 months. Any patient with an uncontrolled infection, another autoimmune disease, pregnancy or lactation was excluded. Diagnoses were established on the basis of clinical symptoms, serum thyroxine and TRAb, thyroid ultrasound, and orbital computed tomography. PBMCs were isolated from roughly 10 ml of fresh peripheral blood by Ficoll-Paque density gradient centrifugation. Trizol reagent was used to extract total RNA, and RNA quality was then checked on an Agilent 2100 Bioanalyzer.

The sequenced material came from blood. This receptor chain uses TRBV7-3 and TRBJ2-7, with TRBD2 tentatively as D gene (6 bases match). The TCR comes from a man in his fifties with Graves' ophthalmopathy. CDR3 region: CASSLGPAGEQYF. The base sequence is TGTGCCAGCAGCTTGGGACCGGCGGGAGAGCAGTACTTC.